This TCR beta chain was identified in a study of T cells in Graves' hyperthyroidism and ophthalmopathy. Study results and limitations: The model identified upcoming ophthalmopathy a median about six months ahead of onset. Most thyroid-expanded clonotypes above 0.001 were also found in blood.

The cohort's ophthalmopathy patients, a group with duration under 3 months, had a Clinical Activity Score of at least 3 and a NOSPECS grade of at least 4. The CDR3 contains 15 residues. The V segment lost 5 bases and the J segment 5 bases; nucleotides outside the gene matches: 10. Researchers amplified the TCR beta CDR3 regions from RNA transcripts. Carried out on the TCR CDR3, a first-round RT-PCR used the HTBI primer set. TCRdb analysed the multiplex PCR reads with MiXCR anew, one entry per CDR3 protein. The table lists about 640,000 distinct CDR3 sequences, 20% of them singletons. Worth noting for this clonotype: Its antigen is not known.

The clonotype originates from a man aged 25-40 years with Graves' ophthalmopathy. The chain recombines TRBV12-3 or TRBV12-4 with TRBJ2-7, with 9 nucleotides matching TRBD1. The sequenced material came from blood. The CDR3 coding sequence is TGTGCCAGCAGTGCCCACAGGGGGCGTTTAGACGAGCAGTACTTC. Translation gives CASSAHRGRLDEQYF.